Following are 30 T cell receptor beta chains from one sample sequenced in a study of identical twins. TCRdb ran MiXCR on the 5' RACE reads and lists one entry per CDR3 protein. The sample gives just over 500,000 distinct CDR3 sequences, roughly a fifth of which show up once; 0.91% is in the top ten. The same data also contributed to another study, on T cells expressing NK-cell markers.

Sample: CD4+ T cells sorted from blood. The receptors were gathered from a woman in her late teens or twenties in good health.

This clonotype was seen many times. The chain uses TRBV7-9 and TRBJ1-1; D call uncertain. V lost 1 base and J 7 bases, leaving 13 bases between the germline ends. In germline, CDR1 is SEHNR, CDR2 FQNEAQ (reference sequence). The CDR3 consists of 14 residues. The CDR3 coding sequence is TGTGCCAGCAGCTTAGGAGGGAGTACGCATGAAGCTTTCTTT. Its translation is CASSLGGSTHEAFF. Full variable domain (rest looked up from reference TRBV7-9 and TRBJ1-1): DTGVSQNPRHKITKRGQNVTFRCDPISEHNRLYWYRQTLGQGPEFLTYFQNEAQLEKSRLLSDRFSAERPKGSFSTLEIQRTEQGDSAMYLCASSLGGSTHEAFFGQGTRLTVV.

This clonotype was seen a handful of times. The chain employs TRBV14 and TRBJ1-1, with a possible D match to TRBD1 (5 bases). The CDR3 length is 13 residues. Trimming shortened V by 2 bases and J by 5 bases, and 9 bases separated the two germline ends. CDR1 is SGHDN, CDR2 FVKESK, per germline. CDR3 amino acids: CASSQIRETEAFF. CDR3 DNA sequence: TGTGCCAGCAGCCAAATCAGGGAAACTGAAGCTTTCTTT. Together with reference TRBV14 and TRBJ1-1, the CDR3 gives the full variable domain: EAGVTQFPSHSVIEKGQTVTLRCDPISGHDNLYWYRRVMGKEIKFLLHFVKESKQDESGMPNNRFLAERTGGTYSTLKVQPAELEDSGVYFCASSQIRETEAFFGQGTRLTVV.

As for this clonotype: The junction shows a germline mismatch at one end, possibly a read error. The CDR3 DNA is TGCGCCAGCAGCCAAGGCACTAGCGGAGGAGCCGGGGTCTTC. Residues: CASSQGTSGGAGVF. The chain uses TRBV4-1 and TRBJ2-1; 8 bases align to TRBD2. The CDR3 is made up of 14 amino acids. Per the germline V gene, CDR1 is MGHRA and CDR2 is YSYEKL.

This clonotype was observed a few times. The rearrangement uses TRBV6-1 and TRBJ2-6; D gene unclear. Germline V gene lookup returns CDR1 MNHNS and CDR2 SASEGT. CDR3 size: 16 residues. V was cut by 6 bases and J by 0 bases, with 12 bases left in between. This CDR3 reads CASSRSRSSGANVLTF. In nucleotides, the CDR3 is TGTGCCAGCAGCCGGTCTAGGTCCTCTGGGGCCAACGTCCTGACTTTC.

The chain couples TRBV6-1 to TRBJ2-7, with TRBD2 matching over 8 bases. The CDR3 is 15 residues long. Germline CDR1 is MNHNS and CDR2 is SASEGT. The ends lost 6 bases at V and 6 bases at J; junction bases unmatched: 13. CDR3 protein: CASRSRLAGISEQYF. The DNA of the CDR3 is TGTGCCAGCAGAAGCCGCTTAGCGGGAATAAGCGAGCAGTACTTC.

This clonotype has just a few counts. Compared with germline, one end of the junction differs, possibly owing to a read error. The V and J genes are TRBV9 and TRBJ2-7; D gene unclear. This CDR3 is built from 15 residues. The V gene's germline CDR1 is SGDLS and CDR2 YYNGEE. In nucleotides, the CDR3 is TGTGCCAGCAGCGCGCATAAGAACCTCCAGTTACACCCTTCCTTC. Translation: CASSAHKNLQLHPSF.

The V gene is TRBV5-3, the J gene TRBJ2-5; 8 nucleotides match TRBD2. TRBV5-3 is assigned to the ORF class and has an uncertain function. The CDR3 sequence is 15 residues long. V lost 1 base and J lost 4; bases outside the gene matches: 6. The DNA for the CDR3 is TGTGCCAGAAGCTTGCGGCGGGGGGCCCTAGAGACCCAGTACTTC. It translates to CARSLRRGALETQYF.

This clonotype was counted at least ten times. The chain employs TRBV10-2 and TRBJ2-5; the D gene is possibly TRBD2 (6 bases). The CDR3 loop spans 15 amino acids. Trimming shortened V by 2 bases and J by 4 bases, and 14 bases separated the two germline ends. Germline CDR1 WSHSY, CDR2 SAAADI. Here the CDR3 DNA reads TGCGCCAGCAGTGAGGGACTACAATCAATAGAGACCCAGTACTTC. Translating gives CASSEGLQSIETQYF.

This clonotype was seen a single time. J is TRBJ2-1 and V is TRBV6-1; 10 nucleotides align to TRBD2. Germline loops: CDR1 MNHNS, CDR2 SASEGT. There are 16 residues in the CDR3. The V gene end was trimmed by 4 bases and the J gene end by 6 bases; junction bases not matched to a gene: 9. CDR3 region: CASSGPEREGPNEQFF. The CDR3 DNA reads TGTGCCAGCAGTGGTCCAGAGCGGGAGGGCCCCAATGAGCAGTTCTTC.

V is TRBV6-5 and J is TRBJ2-3, with 8 bases that match TRBD1. CDR1 and CDR2 (germline): MNHEY, SVGAGI. The CDR3 runs 14 residues. Trimming took 6 bases from V and 2 from J; bases not matched to a gene: 4. As DNA, the CDR3 is TGTGCCAGCAGATACAGGGGGGACACAGATACGCAGTATTTT. It codes for CASRYRGDTDTQYF.

The chain recombines TRBV5-1 with TRBJ2-5; either TRBD1 or TRBD2 may supply D (6 bases each). Germline CDR1 is SGHRS and CDR2 is YFSETQ. The CDR3 length is 15 residues. V was shortened by 4 bases and J by 5 bases, with 18 bases between the two germline ends. CDR3 protein: CASSVGRRGGETQYF. The CDR3 coding sequence is TGCGCCAGCAGCGTTGGCCGGAGAGGGGGGGAGACCCAGTACTTC.

The J gene is TRBJ2-2, the V gene TRBV7-3; D unresolved. Germline V gives CDR1 SGHTA, CDR2 FQGTGA. V lost 2 bases, J lost 5 bases, and 12 bases lay in between. This CDR3 region has 15 residues. CDR3 residues: CASSLGPAWTGELFF. DNA for the CDR3: TGTGCCAGCAGCTTAGGGCCAGCTTGGACCGGGGAGCTGTTTTTT.

This clonotype showed up just a few times. The rearrangement links TRBV14 to TRBJ1-2; tentative D call: TRBD1 (5 bases). CDR3 length: 15 residues. Trimming shortened V by 1 base and J by 6 bases, and 15 bases separated the two germline ends. Germline CDR1 reads SGHDN; CDR2 reads FVKESK. CDR3 loop: CASSQGIRASHGYTF. The CDR3 DNA reads as TGTGCCAGCAGCCAAGGCATCAGGGCGAGCCATGGCTACACCTTC.

This clonotype was counted ten times or more. CDR3 amino acids: CASSERLRVSNYGYTF. CDR3 sequence (DNA): TGTGCCAGCAGTGAAAGGTTAAGGGTTTCAAACTATGGCTACACCTTC. V is TRBV6-1 and J is TRBJ1-2, with D unclear. V was shortened by 2 bases and J by 2 bases, with 15 bases between the two germline ends. The CDR3 runs 16 residues. Per germline, CDR1 MNHNS and CDR2 SASEGT.

The chain combines TRBV7-9 with TRBJ2-1; possible D gene TRBD2, 6 bases. The CDR3 spans 13 residues. V lost 7 bases, J lost 5 bases, and 12 bases lay in between. From germline, CDR1 is SEHNR and CDR2 FQNEAQ (reference sequence). CDR3 sequence: CASKVAVNNEQFF. The DNA of the CDR3 is TGTGCCAGCAAGGTAGCGGTGAACAATGAGCAGTTCTTC.

Only a few counts were recorded for this clonotype. V is TRBV12-3 or TRBV12-4 and J is TRBJ2-7; D gene ambiguous. Trimming shortened V by 5 bases and J by 0 bases, and 26 bases separated the two germline ends. The CDR3 length is 19 residues. This chain's CDR3 is CASSATGSLILASSYEQYF. DNA of the CDR3: TGTGCCAGCAGTGCTACCGGGTCCCTAATACTGGCAAGCTCCTACGAGCAGTACTTC.

This chain links TRBV12-5 with TRBJ2-1, with TRBD2 matching 8 bases. With V trimmed by 4 bases and J by 0 bases, 8 bases remained unmatched. Germline V gene data show CDR1 as LGHNT and CDR2 as FRNRAP. The CDR3 has 17 amino acids. CDR3 residues: CASGSQPSGSSYNEQFF. The CDR3 nucleotides read TGTGCTAGTGGTTCTCAACCTAGCGGGTCCTCCTACAATGAGCAGTTCTTC.

The chain is built from TRBV20-1 and TRBJ2-3; 8 nucleotides align to TRBD2. Germline V gene sequence: CDR1 DFQATT, CDR2 SNEGSKA (reference sequence). The CDR3 extends over 14 amino acids. J gave up 0 bases and V 6 bases, and 5 bases lay outside the gene matches. Here the CDR3 reads CSARLAHSTDTQYF. The CDR3 nucleotides read TGCAGTGCGAGACTAGCGCACAGCACAGATACGCAGTATTTT.

This clonotype was seen a few times. V is TRBV21-1 and J is TRBJ2-2; TRBD1, as called in the table, went unchecked against the DNA. TRBV21-1 is reported as a pseudogene. The CDR3 is 12 residues long. The DNA of the CDR3 is TGTGCCACCCAGGGTTCGGCCGGGGAGCTGTTTTTT. This sequence encodes CATQGSAGELFF.

This clonotype showed up just a few times. This chain links TRBV6-5 with TRBJ1-2; D perhaps matches TRBD1 (5 bases). Per the germline V gene, CDR1 is MNHEY and CDR2 is SVGAGI. The ends were cut back, 8 bases at V and 8 bases at J, with 15 bases in the middle. The CDR3 is made up of 12 amino acids. The CDR3: CASGQGPRGYTF. The DNA of the CDR3 is TGTGCCAGCGGGCAGGGACCCCGGGGCTACACCTTC.

The rearrangement links TRBV6-2 or TRBV6-3 to TRBJ2-7; 11 bases line up with TRBD2. After removal of 11 bases from V and 9 bases from J, the junction contained 12 bases not matched to a gene. The germline CDR1 and CDR2 sequences are MNHEY and SVGEGT. The CDR3 runs 13 residues. CDR3: CAAGLAGGSSQYF. As DNA, the CDR3 is TGTGCCGCGGGGCTAGCGGGAGGATCCTCGCAGTACTTC.

In its sample, this clonotype was seen a few times. This chain joins TRBV5-1 and TRBJ2-3; 16 nucleotides align to TRBD2. The CDR3 totals 17 residues. Per germline, CDR1 SGHRS and CDR2 YFSETQ. The V segment lost 3 bases and the J segment 3 bases; nucleotides outside the gene matches: 4. CDR3 residues: CASSSLGLAGGTDTQYF. CDR3 in DNA: TGCGCCAGCAGCTCTCTGGGACTAGCGGGAGGGACAGATACGCAGTATTTT.

The chain links TRBV20-1 to TRBJ2-2, with 7 positions matching TRBD1. The V and J ends lost 6 bases and 7 bases, in that order; junction bases with no gene match: 2. CDR1 is DFQATT, CDR2 SNEGSKA, per germline (reference sequence). The CDR3 has 11 residues. CDR3 nucleotide sequence: TGCAGTGCACAGGGGAACGGGGAGCTGTTTTTT. Translated, it gives CSAQGNGELFF.

This clonotype was counted between two and nine times. V and J are TRBV20-1 and TRBJ1-5; D not certain. V shed 0 bases and J shed 0 bases, with 12 bases lying between them. The CDR3 is made up of 16 amino acids. The germline CDR1 and CDR2 sequences are DFQATT and SNEGSKA (reference sequence). DNA of the CDR3: TGCAGTGCTAGAGATGTTGGCGGTTATAGCAATCAGCCCCAGCATTTT. Translating it yields CSARDVGGYSNQPQHF.

This clonotype was observed a handful of times. The chain recombines TRBV6-5 with TRBJ2-7, with a tentative D call TRBD1 (5 bases). CDR1 and CDR2 from the germline V gene are MNHEY and SVGAGI. V shed 2 bases and J shed 6 bases, with 11 bases lying between them. CDR3 length: 13 residues. Here the CDR3 DNA reads TGTGCCAGCAGTTACAGGGGAAGGAGCGAGCAGTACTTC. Its translation: CASSYRGRSEQYF.

This clonotype has ten or more counts. V gene TRBV5-1 combines with J gene TRBJ2-7; D not resolved. V dropped 0 bases and J dropped 7 bases, with 14 bases sitting between them. Germline CDR1 SGHRS, CDR2 YFSETQ. This CDR3 spans 14 amino acids. CDR3 bases: TGCGCCAGCAGCTTGGCCCCGACCCGTGGGGAGCAGTACTTC. Its protein product is CASSLAPTRGEQYF.

This clonotype was counted at least ten times. V is TRBV12-3 or TRBV12-4 and J is TRBJ2-4; 7 bases are shared with TRBD2. This CDR3 has 15 residues. V gave up 6 bases and J gave up 0 bases; unmatched junction bases: 5. The CDR3 here is CASSPLAVAKNIQYF. CDR3 DNA sequence: TGTGCCAGCAGCCCCCTAGCGGTAGCCAAAAACATTCAGTACTTC.

This rearrangement joins TRBV20-1 to TRBJ2-1; 8 nucleotides agree with TRBD2. Germline values: CDR1 DFQATT, CDR2 SNEGSKA (reference sequence). The CDR3 has 14 amino acids. After removal of 8 bases from V and 3 bases from J, the junction contained 9 bases not matched to a gene. CDR3 sequence reads: CSTRTSRNYNEQFF. In DNA, the CDR3 is TGCAGTACCCGGACTAGCCGGAACTACAATGAGCAGTTCTTC.

A few counts support this clonotype. The chain carries TRBV20-1 and TRBJ2-7; perhaps TRBD1 as D (7 bases). Looked up from germline, CDR1 is DFQATT and CDR2 is SNEGSKA (reference sequence). V lost 3 bases, J lost 5 bases, and 17 bases lay in between. The CDR3 is 14 residues long. DNA for the CDR3: TGCAGTGCTAGTTATGCGGAGGGGGCCCACGAGCAGTACTTC. Amino acid sequence: CSASYAEGAHEQYF.

This chain links TRBV7-9 with TRBJ1-3, with 10 bases fitting TRBD1. Germline-derived CDR1 and CDR2 are SEHNR and FQNEAQ (reference sequence). V dropped 0 bases and J dropped 2; count of bases not matched to a gene: 4. The CDR3 covers 17 residues. CDR3 bases: TGTGCCAGCAGCTTAGCGAGAGACAGGGGGCCTGGAAACACCATATATTTT. Translation: CASSLARDRGPGNTIYF. Complete variable domain (other parts from reference TRBV7-9 and TRBJ1-3): DTGVSQNPRHKITKRGQNVTFRCDPISEHNRLYWYRQTLGQGPEFLTYFQNEAQLEKSRLLSDRFSAERPKGSFSTLEIQRTEQGDSAMYLCASSLARDRGPGNTIYFGEGSWLTVV.